This record looks at one TCR beta chain sequence and its context. The antigen is undetermined. The CDR3 is cut off 3 residues early in the read; its end comes from the germline J gene. Germline assignment: CDR1 GTSNPN and CDR2 SVGIG (reference sequence). With 5 bases removed from V and 0 bases from J, the gap between germline ends came to 16 bases. The length of the CDR3 is 15 residues. The sample originates from a study of T cells in women clearing cervical HPV infection. Cervical HPV DNA detected by MY09/MY11 PCR, typed by dot-blot. Study results and caveats: CIN3+ cases had significantly higher TCR repertoire richness than controls, but evenness did not differ. Cases carried less TRBV6-7 than controls: approximately 0.1% versus 0.16%. Combining TCR richness with V gene abundances gave approximately 0.84 AUC.

Clones were read by immunoSEQ multiplex PCR, and TCRdb kept only the in-frame ones, dropping some. The sample totals roughly 47,000 clones. The chain uses TRBV30 and TRBJ1-2, with a possible D match to TRBD1 (5 bases). The receptor was isolated from a woman between 18 and 69 years old with a cervical HPV16 infection that either progressed to CIN3+ or cleared (not recorded which). Sequenced input: blood buffy coat. This chain's CDR3 is CAWSPQGRANYGYTF. CDR3 DNA (partial): TGTGCCTGGTCTCCCCAGGGAAGGGCTAACTATGGC.